Presented here are 28 T cell receptor beta chains from one specimen sequenced in a study of Graves' ophthalmopathy and Graves' hyperthyroidism. As the template, RNA transcripts were used to amplify TCR beta CDR3 regions. RT-PCR was first run with HTBI primers, then multiplex PCR in a second round. TCRdb passed the multiplex PCR reads through MiXCR, listing each CDR3 protein once. The sample holds 650,000 to 900,000 distinct CDR3 sequences; around 40% are singletons and the top ten take 40% to 55%. The sequencing input was peripheral blood. Source of these receptors: an adult man with Graves' ophthalmopathy.

This chain uses TRBV12-3 or TRBV12-4 with TRBJ1-2; a weak D match, TRBD1 (5 bases). The V and J ends lost 7 bases and 6 bases respectively, with 12 bases between them. This CDR3 spans 12 amino acids. The CDR3 DNA reads as TGTGCCAGCATGAGGGGATTGGATGGCTACACCTTC. It is translated as CASMRGLDGYTF.

This clonotype was observed once. The chain recombines TRBV7-9 with TRBJ1-4, with a tentative D call TRBD1 (6 bases). The CDR3 contains 16 residues. V lost 5 bases to trimming and J lost 5 bases, with 18 bases between them. CDR1 SEHNR and CDR2 FQNEAQ come from the germline V gene (reference sequence). CDR3 in amino acids: CASSGWRGGVNEKLFF. CDR3 DNA sequence: TGTGCCAGCAGCGGTTGGCGCGGGGGCGTGAATGAAAAACTGTTTTTT.

This clonotype was counted many times. The rearrangement links TRBV29-1 to TRBJ2-7; D tentatively reads TRBD1 or TRBD2 (5 bases each). The CDR3 runs 13 residues. V lost 3 bases to trimming and J lost 7 bases, with 16 bases between them. The germline CDR1 and CDR2 sequences are SQVTM and ANQGSEA. CDR3 in amino acids: CSVEGQLEGEQYF. CDR3 nucleotides: TGCAGCGTTGAGGGGCAGTTAGAGGGGGAGCAGTACTTC.

The chain links TRBV14 to TRBJ2-7; 7 bases are a match to TRBD1. In germline, CDR1 is SGHDN, CDR2 FVKESK. CDR3 length equals 16 residues. The junction had 13 bases not matched to a gene; V was cut back by 6 bases and J by 2 bases. CDR3 in DNA: TGTGCCAGCAGTTTACCATTAACAGGGGACCCCTACGAGCAGTACTTC. Its translation is CASSLPLTGDPYEQYF.

This chain links TRBV6-5 with TRBJ2-7; 8 bases are shared with TRBD1. Germline V gene sequence: CDR1 MNHEY, CDR2 SVGAGI. The CDR3 loop spans 14 amino acids. Trimming removed 7 bases from V and 3 bases from J; junction bases left unmatched: 8. Here the CDR3 DNA reads TGTGCCAGCAATTTTGGACAGGGTTACTACGAGCAGTACTTC. Amino acids: CASNFGQGYYEQYF.

This clonotype was seen more than once but under ten times. This chain joins TRBV9 and TRBJ1-1; TRBD1 aligns across 8 bases. The CDR3 sequence is 15 residues long. Germline trimming cut 5 bases from V and 4 bases from J; bases unmatched to any gene: 10. Germline V lookup: CDR1 SGDLS, CDR2 YYNGEE. CDR3 nucleotide sequence: TGTGCCAGCAGTTTTCAGACAGGGGTGGTCACTGAAGCTTTCTTT. Amino acids: CASSFQTGVVTEAFF.

This clonotype was seen many times. J is TRBJ2-5 and V is TRBV24-1, with 9 bases that match TRBD1. Germline V gene sequence: CDR1 KGHDR, CDR2 SFDVKD. The CDR3 spans 16 residues. The V gene end was trimmed by 4 bases and the J gene end by 4 bases; junction bases not matched to a gene: 9. CDR3 residues: CATSDNEGTGRETQYF. In DNA form, the CDR3 reads TGTGCCACCAGTGACAACGAAGGGACAGGGAGAGAGACCCAGTACTTC.

This clonotype appeared many times. The V call is TRBV15, the J call TRBJ2-7, with D uncertain. This CDR3 is built from 14 residues. In germline, CDR1 is LNHNV, CDR2 YYDKDF (reference sequence). Trimming stripped 0 bases from V and 3 bases from J, with 9 bases between. DNA of the CDR3: TGTGCCACCAGCAGAGATGATGCGCGCTACGAGCAGTACTTC. As protein: CATSRDDARYEQYF.

The chain uses TRBV2 and TRBJ1-5; no firm D call. Germline V gene data show CDR1 as SNHLY and CDR2 as FYNNEI. This CDR3 comprises 14 residues. V lost 5 bases and J 7 bases, leaving 15 bases between the germline ends. CDR3 coding DNA: TGTGCCAGCAGTTTAGGACCCAACCGGCAGCCCCAGCATTTT. This encodes CASSLGPNRQPQHF.

This clonotype has just a few counts. The chain joins TRBV20-1 to TRBJ2-5; the D is unclear. CDR3 length equals 13 residues. Germline V gene lookup returns CDR1 DFQATT and CDR2 SNEGSKA (reference sequence). The ends were cut back, 5 bases at V and 2 bases at J, with 12 bases in the middle. This CDR3 is CSAQDTKQETQYF. CDR3 sequence (DNA): TGCAGTGCTCAAGATACGAAACAAGAGACCCAGTACTTC.

This clonotype has ten or more counts. The chain is built from TRBV2 and TRBJ1-2, with D possibly TRBD1 on 5 matching bases. CDR1 SNHLY and CDR2 FYNNEI come from the germline V gene. This CDR3 has 15 amino acids. V lost 2 bases and J 3 bases, leaving 13 bases between the germline ends. CDR3 residues: CASSEWAGRDYGYTF. For the CDR3, the DNA is TGTGCCAGCAGTGAATGGGCAGGGAGGGACTATGGCTACACCTTC.

To note about this clonotype: A much larger clonotype is one base distant, so this may be a read error. The CDR3 ends on some other residue instead of the conserved phenylalanine or tryptophan, so this is likely a read error. This chain joins TRBV2 and TRBJ1-1, with D maybe TRBD1 (5 bases). The CDR3 extends over 13 amino acids. CDR1 and CDR2 (germline): SNHLY, FYNNEI. V shed 3 bases and J shed 11 bases, with 16 bases lying between them. The CDR3 is CASSDPGGGMAFI. In DNA form, the CDR3 reads TGTGCCAGCAGTGACCCGGGGGGAGGGATGGCTTTCATT.

This clonotype was seen only a few times. One end of the junction varies from germline; a read error may be responsible. The chain has TRBV10-3 and TRBJ1-4, with D possibly being TRBD1 (6 bases). The CDR3 runs to 14 residues. CDR1 is ENHRY and CDR2 is SYGVKD in the germline V gene. The CDR3 loop is CASSESQGSEKLFF. DNA of the CDR3: TGTGCCAGCAGTGAAAGCCAGGGGAGTGAAAAACTGTTTTTT.

This clonotype was detected ten times or more. The V and J genes are TRBV7-9 and TRBJ1-4; TRBD1 agrees at 7 bases. After removal of 5 bases from V and 8 bases from J, the junction contained 8 bases not matched to a gene. This CDR3 region has 14 residues. Germline loops: CDR1 SEHNR, CDR2 FQNEAQ (reference sequence). CDR3 nucleotide sequence: TGTGCCAGCAGCATACAAACAGGGGACGAAAAACTGTTTTTT. It yields the protein CASSIQTGDEKLFF.

The V gene is TRBV20-1, the J gene TRBJ1-1; 10 bases are shared with TRBD1. V trimming: 3 bases; J trimming: 4 bases; junction bases outside the gene matches: 11. CDR3 length: 16 residues. Germline V gene lookup returns CDR1 DFQATT and CDR2 SNEGSKA (reference sequence). CDR3 amino acids: CSARGWDRGTGTEAFF. CDR3 nucleotides: TGCAGTGCTAGGGGTTGGGACAGGGGAACCGGCACTGAAGCTTTCTTT.

This clonotype was recorded at least ten times. V and J are TRBV7-2 and TRBJ2-7; 7 bases line up with TRBD2. Germline trimming cut 4 bases from V and 5 bases from J; bases unmatched to any gene: 8. CDR3 length: 14 amino acids. Germline-derived CDR1 and CDR2 are SGHTA and FQGNSA. The CDR3 spells CASSSWTRMDEQYF. The CDR3 nucleotides are TGTGCCAGCAGCTCCTGGACTAGAATGGACGAGCAGTACTTC.

This clonotype was counted many times. This chain joins TRBV9 and TRBJ2-5, with D unresolved. The CDR3 has 14 amino acids. V gave up 0 bases and J gave up 1 base, with 7 bases separating them. Germline values: CDR1 SGDLS, CDR2 YYNGEE. The CDR3: CASSVGGIQETQYF. CDR3 in DNA: TGTGCCAGCAGCGTAGGAGGAATCCAAGAGACCCAGTACTTC. Combining the CDR3 with reference TRBV9 and TRBJ2-5 gives the whole variable domain DSGVTQTPKHLITATGQRVTLRCSPRSGDLSVYWYQQSLDQGLQFLIQYYNGEERAKGNILERFSAQQFPDLHSELNLSSLELGDSALYFCASSVGGIQETQYFGPGTRLLVL.

At least ten counts were recorded for this clonotype. DNA for the CDR3: TGTGCCAGCAGGGCAGGGAACTATGGCTACACCTTC. Its protein product is CASRAGNYGYTF. The chain joins TRBV12-3 or TRBV12-4 to TRBJ1-2, with a possible D match to TRBD1 (5 bases). Trimming removed 6 bases from V and 2 bases from J, with 7 bases in between. The CDR3 extends over 12 amino acids.

This clonotype was observed at least ten times. The chain couples TRBV15 to TRBJ1-1; tentative D call: TRBD1 (5 bases). Trimming removed 5 bases at V and 4 bases at J, with 17 bases between. Per germline, CDR1 LNHNV and CDR2 YYDKDF (reference sequence). This CDR3 contains 15 residues. The CDR3 region has the DNA TGTGCCACCAGCCGCTACAGGTTCCCTATCACTGAAGCTTTCTTT. This sequence encodes CATSRYRFPITEAFF. The variable domain in full, completed from reference TRBV15 and TRBJ1-1, reads DAMVIQNPRYQVTQFGKPVTLSCSQTLNHNVMYWYQQKSSQAPKLLFHYYDKDFNNEADTPDNFQSRRPNTSFCFLDIRSPGLGDTAMYLCATSRYRFPITEAFFGQGTRLTVV.

The sample holds many counts of this clonotype. V usage is TRBV7-2 and J usage is TRBJ1-2; the D gene is possibly TRBD1 (5 bases). The CDR3 covers 14 residues. V was cut by 3 bases and J by 8 bases, with 16 bases left in between. Germline V gene sequence: CDR1 SGHTA, CDR2 FQGNSA. The CDR3 region is CASSLGTERLGYTF. CDR3 nucleotides: TGTGCCAGCAGCTTGGGGACGGAACGACTAGGCTACACCTTC.

In regard to this clonotype: The junction does not match germline at one end; this may be a read error. CDR3 in amino acids: CASSSIHENYEQYF. CDR3 bases: TGTGCCAGCAGCTCCATTCACGAGAACTACGAGCAGTACTTC. The rearrangement links TRBV5-1 to TRBJ2-7; D call uncertain. Germline V lookup: CDR1 SGHRS, CDR2 YFSETQ. The CDR3 covers 14 residues.

This clonotype came up many times. The rearrangement joins TRBV15 to TRBJ1-3; D is ambiguous. CDR1 and CDR2 from the germline V gene are LNHNV and YYDKDF (reference sequence). The CDR3 is made up of 15 amino acids. The V and J ends lost 0 bases and 2 bases respectively, with 8 bases between them. The DNA of the CDR3 is TGTGCCACCAGCAGAGATCGGCCGGCTGGAAACACCATATATTTT. Amino acids: CATSRDRPAGNTIYF.

In its sample, this clonotype was seen many times. The J gene is TRBJ1-1, the V gene TRBV11-2; D unclear. V was clipped by 3 bases and J by 4 bases, with 12 bases between them. Germline V gives CDR1 SGHAT, CDR2 FQNNGV. The CDR3 loop spans 14 amino acids. The CDR3 DNA follows: TGTGCCAGCAGCTTTGTAGAGGGCGCCACTGAAGCTTTCTTT. Protein sequence: CASSFVEGATEAFF.

The chain links TRBV20-1 to TRBJ2-7; 7 bases match TRBD2. This CDR3 has 16 residues. Trimming took 0 bases from V and 4 from J; bases not matched to a gene: 12. Germline V gives CDR1 DFQATT, CDR2 SNEGSKA (reference sequence). This CDR3 is CSARDPVVREGYEQYF. DNA of the CDR3: TGCAGTGCTAGAGACCCCGTGGTGAGGGAGGGATACGAGCAGTACTTC.

Only a few counts were recorded for this clonotype. The chain employs TRBV25-1 and TRBJ2-2; D call uncertain. The CDR3 length is 18 residues. CDR1 is MGHDK, CDR2 SYGVNS, per germline. V shed 6 bases and J shed 6 bases, with 26 bases lying between them. CDR3 sequence (DNA): TGTGCCAGCAGCCTCAATCCCGTTTTGCCCCGCGGCCCCGGGGAGCTGTTTTTT. It codes for CASSLNPVLPRGPGELFF.

This clonotype was detected many times. V is TRBV19 and J is TRBJ2-2; D not resolved. There are 16 residues in the CDR3. Germline values: CDR1 LNHDA, CDR2 SQIVND (reference sequence). Trimming took off 1 base at V and 7 bases at J, with 16 bases between the two ends. The DNA of the CDR3 is TGTGCCAGTAGTATAGTTCGGCAGAAACATGGCGGGGAGCTGTTTTTT. Amino acid sequence: CASSIVRQKHGGELFF.

J is TRBJ2-7 and V is TRBV20-1; 8 bases are a match to TRBD1. Germline trimming cut 2 bases from V and 8 bases from J; bases unmatched to any gene: 5. Germline V CDR1 and CDR2: DFQATT, SNEGSKA (reference sequence). The CDR3 totals 12 residues. Here the CDR3 reads CSARLQGAKQYF. The CDR3 nucleotides read TGCAGTGCTAGACTTCAGGGGGCCAAGCAGTACTTC.

The V and J genes are TRBV20-1 and TRBJ2-7, with 9 nucleotides matching TRBD1. The CDR3 has 12 amino acids. CDR1 and CDR2 (germline): DFQATT, SNEGSKA (reference sequence). The J segment lost 6 bases and the V segment lost 5 bases, leaving 5 bases of the junction unmatched. CDR3 in DNA: TGCAGTGCTCATAAGACAGGGGGCGAGCAGTACTTC. Protein product: CSAHKTGGEQYF.